These 22 T cell receptor beta chains originate from one sample sequenced in a study of CD8 T cell repertoires and HIV-1 epitope variants. These receptors are not linked to any known antigen. The repertoire was sequenced with immunoSEQ multiplex PCR; TCRdb's copy has only in-frame clones and lacks some. The data contain several thousand clones, 60% to 75% of them singletons. The sample was cultured CD8+ T cells derived from PBMCs. All receptors come from a male donor with HIV.

V gene TRBV4-3 combines with J gene TRBJ2-7; 8 bases agree with TRBD1. The length of the CDR3 is 14 residues. Germline V gene sequence: CDR1 LGHNA, CDR2 YSLEER. V was clipped by 4 bases and J by 2 bases; unmatched bases: 4. The CDR3 DNA sequence: TGCGCCAGCAGCCCGGGACAGGCCCCCTACGAGCAGTACTTC. Translating it yields CASSPGQAPYEQYF.

This clone appeared a single time. The rearrangement joins TRBV5-6 to TRBJ2-7; D is unresolved. The V end was cut by 0 bases, the J end by 3 bases, with 10 bases between. CDR3 length: 14 residues. Germline CDR1 reads SGHDT; CDR2 reads YYEEEE. CDR3 protein: CASSLGVDNYEQYF. DNA of the CDR3: TGTGCCAGCAGCTTGGGTGTCGACAACTACGAGCAGTACTTC.

This clone was seen only a few times. This rearrangement joins TRBV11-2 to TRBJ2-7; 10 nucleotides align to TRBD1. Looked up from germline, CDR1 is SGHAT and CDR2 is FQNNGV. Trimming at V came to 5 bases and at J to 2 bases, leaving 3 bases not matched to a gene. The CDR3 contains 14 residues. DNA for the CDR3: TGTGCCAGCAGCATCGACAGGGGGCCCTACGAGCAGTACTTC. Translated, it gives CASSIDRGPYEQYF.

This rearrangement joins TRBV2 to TRBJ2-1; 7 bases are a match to TRBD2. Germline CDR1 SNHLY, CDR2 FYNNEI. CDR3 length: 15 residues. V shed 8 bases, J shed 6 bases, and the junction held 13 bases outside the gene matches. The CDR3, as DNA: TGTGCCAGCTCCTCGAGCGGGGCCCTCTCCAATGAGCAGTTCTTC. Translation: CASSSSGALSNEQFF.

The gene calls are TRBV28 and TRBJ2-4; D may be TRBD1 or TRBD2 (6 bases each). The CDR3 loop spans 18 amino acids. CDR1 and CDR2 from the germline V gene are MDHEN and SYDVKM. V shed 5 bases and J shed 1 base, with 21 bases lying between them. CDR3 DNA sequence: TGTGCCAGCAGTCAACAGGGTTTTAGCGGCTCGGCCAAAAACATTCAGTACTTC. Amino acids: CASSQQGFSGSAKNIQYF.

The chain carries TRBV4-3 and TRBJ2-7; 8 bases map to TRBD1. The J segment lost 2 bases and the V segment lost 4 bases, leaving 4 bases of the junction unmatched. The germline V gene has CDR1 LGHNA and CDR2 YSLEER. The CDR3 runs to 14 residues. Here the CDR3 DNA reads TGCGCCAGCAGCCCGGGACAGGTCCCCTACGAGCAGTACTTC. Translating it yields CASSPGQVPYEQYF.

The rearrangement links TRBV19 to TRBJ1-2; a weak D match, TRBD1 (5 bases). The germline CDR1 and CDR2 sequences are LNHDA and SQIVND (reference sequence). This CDR3 is 13 amino acids long. Trimming left V 6 bases short and J 13 bases short, with 21 bases between. The CDR3 here is CASRGGLDRGSTF. The CDR3 region has the DNA TGTGCCAGTAGGGGCGGCCTTGACAGAGGAAGCACCTTC.

The chain has TRBV10-2 and TRBJ1-6; D gene uncertain. Germline CDR1 reads WSHSY; CDR2 reads SAAADI. The CDR3 spans 11 residues. V was pared by 2 bases and J by 10 bases, with 3 bases between. The CDR3 DNA reads as TGCGCCAGCAGTGAGGGGTCACCCCTCCACTTT. Translated, it gives CASSEGSPLHF.

The gene calls are TRBV15 and TRBJ2-7, with TRBD1 matching 9 bases. The CDR3 spans 15 residues. V shed 3 bases and J 1 base; nucleotides not matched to a gene: 4. The germline V gene has CDR1 LNHNV and CDR2 YYDKDF (reference sequence). In nucleotides, the CDR3 is TGTGCCACCAGCAGTCCAGGACAGGGGTCCTACGAGCAGTACTTC. Translation gives CATSSPGQGSYEQYF.

The chain employs TRBV4-3 and TRBJ2-5; 12 nucleotides line up with TRBD2. V shed 1 base, J shed 0 bases, and the junction held 12 bases outside the gene matches. From germline, CDR1 is LGHNA and CDR2 YSLEER. The CDR3 consists of 20 residues. This CDR3 is CASSQVVPLAGGVYQETQYF. The CDR3 DNA follows: TGCGCCAGCAGCCAAGTTGTCCCCCTAGCGGGGGGGGTATACCAAGAGACCCAGTACTTC.

This clone was recorded once. The chain combines TRBV27 with TRBJ2-5; D remains unclear. Germline V gene data show CDR1 as MNHEY and CDR2 as SMNVEV (reference sequence). CDR3 length: 12 residues. Trimming stripped 5 bases from V and 5 bases from J, with 9 bases between. The CDR3 DNA reads as TGTGCCAGCAGTGTTTATGGGGAGACCCAGTACTTC. This gives the protein CASSVYGETQYF.

J is TRBJ2-7 and V is TRBV6-5; 14 nucleotides line up with TRBD2. Germline assignment: CDR1 MNHEY and CDR2 SVGAGI. The CDR3 has 15 amino acids. V lost 6 bases and J lost 3; bases outside the gene matches: 4. This chain's CDR3 is CASSSGTSGGYEQYF. CDR3 coding DNA: TGTGCCAGCAGCTCCGGGACTAGCGGGGGCTACGAGCAGTACTTC.

This rearrangement joins TRBV28 to TRBJ2-7, with TRBD2 as a possible D gene (5 bases). The CDR3 runs to 13 residues. Germline lookup yields CDR1 MDHEN and CDR2 SYDVKM. The V end lost 1 base, the J end lost 3 bases, and 7 bases lay between the germline ends. The CDR3 DNA reads TGTGCCAGCAGTTTATACGGGATCTACGAGCAGTACTTC. Its translation is CASSLYGIYEQYF.

This clone was picked up a small number of times. The chain uses TRBV2 and TRBJ2-7; the match to TRBD1 covers 8 bases. This CDR3 comprises 14 residues. Germline V gene lookup returns CDR1 SNHLY and CDR2 FYNNEI. V lost 1 base to trimming and J lost 2 bases; unmatched junction nucleotides: 1. CDR3 in amino acids: CASSEGTGTYEQYF. CDR3 bases: TGTGCCAGCAGTGAAGGGACAGGGACCTACGAGCAGTACTTC.

The chain recombines TRBV6-6 with TRBJ2-5, with 7 bases matching TRBD2. Germline V CDR1 and CDR2: MNHNY, SVGAGI (reference sequence). Unmatched junction bases numbered 15, after V lost 6 bases and J lost 5 bases. The CDR3 is made up of 16 amino acids. CDR3 sequence reads: CASSRALGEGRETQYF. Written as DNA, the CDR3 is TGTGCCAGCAGCCGAGCTTTGGGGGAGGGCCGTGAGACCCAGTACTTC.

V gene TRBV27 combines with J gene TRBJ2-5; D is unresolved. Trimming shortened V by 3 bases and J by 5 bases, and 4 bases separated the two germline ends. The CDR3 runs 11 residues. The germline V gene encodes CDR1 MNHEY and CDR2 SMNVEV (reference sequence). CDR3 residues: CASSLGETQYF. The CDR3 region has the DNA TGTGCCAGCAGTTTGGGGGAGACCCAGTACTTC.

This chain connects TRBV7-3 to TRBJ2-1, with TRBD1 matching over 9 bases. Germline trimming cut 2 bases from V and 2 bases from J; bases unmatched to any gene: 1. Germline V gene lookup returns CDR1 SGHTA and CDR2 FQGTGA. The CDR3 length is 15 residues. In nucleotides, the CDR3 is TGTGCCAGCAGCTTAGGGACAGGGACCTACAATGAGCAGTTCTTC. Translation gives CASSLGTGTYNEQFF.

The V call is TRBV7-9, the J call TRBJ1-4, with a weak D call TRBD1 (6 bases). V lost 5 bases to trimming and J lost 5 bases, with 12 bases between them. The V gene's germline CDR1 is SEHNR and CDR2 FQNEAQ (reference sequence). The CDR3 runs 14 residues. CDR3 DNA: TGTGCCAGCAGCCAAGGGGGAACGAATGAAAAACTGTTTTTT. Translation: CASSQGGTNEKLFF.

The chain carries TRBV5-4 and TRBJ1-4, with 9 nucleotides matching TRBD1. The germline CDR1 and CDR2 sequences are SGHNT and YYREEE (reference sequence). This CDR3 has 16 amino acids. V was pared by 2 bases and J by 8 bases, with 10 bases of the junction left unmatched. This chain's CDR3 is CASSFSGQGLGEKLFF. CDR3 nucleotide sequence: TGTGCCAGCAGCTTTTCGGGACAGGGTTTAGGAGAAAAACTGTTTTTT.

The genes are TRBV7-8 and TRBJ2-7; 8 bases match TRBD1. Looked up from germline, CDR1 is SGHVS and CDR2 is FQNEAQ. This CDR3 is 14 amino acids long. Germline trimming cut 5 bases from V and 0 bases from J; bases unmatched to any gene: 3. Here the CDR3 DNA reads TGTGCCAGCAGCCACACAGGGGGCTCCTACGAGCAGTACTTC. Its translation: CASSHTGGSYEQYF.

This clone was seen just once. The V call is TRBV7-2, the J call TRBJ1-4; weak D call: TRBD1 (5 bases). In germline, CDR1 is SGHTA, CDR2 FQGNSA. CDR3 size: 14 residues. V was shortened by 3 bases and J by 8 bases, with 13 bases between the two germline ends. The CDR3 loop reads CASSFGQRGEKLFF. The CDR3 DNA follows: TGTGCCAGCAGCTTCGGGCAACGGGGCGAAAAACTGTTTTTT.

This clone was seen a single time. V is TRBV7-2 and J is TRBJ1-3, with D tentatively TRBD1 (6 bases). The germline gives CDR1 SGHTA, CDR2 FQGNSA. V was clipped by 5 bases and J by 4 bases, with 18 bases between them. The CDR3 spans 16 residues. As DNA, the CDR3 is TGTGCCAGCAGCCCCCCCTCGGCCGGGACAGGAAACACCATATATTTT. Translation gives CASSPPSAGTGNTIYF.